At least ten counts were recorded for the clone carrying this TCR beta chain. Its antigen remains unidentified. The data originate from a study of blood T cells in healthy people across ages. Study conclusions and caveats: A roughly linear age-dependent decrease characterized TCR beta diversity per million T cells.

Germline values: CDR1 DFQATT, CDR2 SNEGSKA (reference sequence). The CDR3 consists of 15 residues. Trimming shortened V by 6 bases and J by 0 bases, and 18 bases separated the two germline ends. Isolation recovered at least 6.5 million PBMCs from every sample. A second about 7 to 12 cycle PCR used barcoded and J-beta primers. Every molecule of cDNA carried a tag from a template-switch adaptor with 12 random nucleotides. TCRdb fed the 5' RACE reads into MiXCR, producing one record per CDR3 protein. The table shows roughly 1,700,000 distinct CDR3 sequences, with 28% occurring only once. The V and J genes are TRBV20-1 and TRBJ2-7; D is perhaps TRBD1 (6 bases). Sequenced: blood. The source is a woman aged 25 to 45 in good health. CDR3 sequence: CSAPPGRGSSYEQYF. CDR3 nucleotides: TGCAGTGCGCCCCCGGGTAGGGGGAGCTCCTACGAGCAGTACTTC.